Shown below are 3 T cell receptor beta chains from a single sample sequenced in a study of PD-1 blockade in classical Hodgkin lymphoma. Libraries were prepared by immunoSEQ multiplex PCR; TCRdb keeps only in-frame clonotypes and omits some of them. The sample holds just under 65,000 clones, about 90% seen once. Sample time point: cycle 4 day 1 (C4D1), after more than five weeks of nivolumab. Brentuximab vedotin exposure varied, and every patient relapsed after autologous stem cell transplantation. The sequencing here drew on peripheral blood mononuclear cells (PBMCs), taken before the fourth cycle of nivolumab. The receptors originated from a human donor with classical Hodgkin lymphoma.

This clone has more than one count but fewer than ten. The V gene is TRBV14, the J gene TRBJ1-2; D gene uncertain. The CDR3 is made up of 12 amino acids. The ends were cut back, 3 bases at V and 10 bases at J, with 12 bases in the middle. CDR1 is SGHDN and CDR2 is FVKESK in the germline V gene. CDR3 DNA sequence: TGTGCCAGCAGCCAGATGGGCAGACTCTACACCTTC. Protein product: CASSQMGRLYTF. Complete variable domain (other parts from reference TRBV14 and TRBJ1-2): EAGVTQFPSHSVIEKGQTVTLRCDPISGHDNLYWYRRVMGKEIKFLLHFVKESKQDESGMPNNRFLAERTGGTYSTLKVQPAELEDSGVYFCASSQMGRLYTFGSGTRLTVV.

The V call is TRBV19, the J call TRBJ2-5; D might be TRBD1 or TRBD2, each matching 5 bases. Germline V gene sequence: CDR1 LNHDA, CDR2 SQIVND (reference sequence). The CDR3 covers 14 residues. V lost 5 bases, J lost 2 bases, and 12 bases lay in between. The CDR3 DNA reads TGTGCCAGTAGTGGGGGTCTATTACAAGAGACCCAGTACTTC. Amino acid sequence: CASSGGLLQETQYF.

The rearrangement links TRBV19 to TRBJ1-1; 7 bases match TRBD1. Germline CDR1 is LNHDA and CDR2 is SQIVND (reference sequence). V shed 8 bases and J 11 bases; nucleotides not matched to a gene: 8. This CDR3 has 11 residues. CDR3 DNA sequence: TGTGCCAGTCACCAAACAGGGGTCGCTTTCTTT. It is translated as CASHQTGVAFF. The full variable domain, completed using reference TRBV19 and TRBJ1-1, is DGGITQSPKYLFRKEGQNVTLSCEQNLNHDAMYWYRQDPGQGLRLIYYSQIVNDFQKGDIAEGYSVSREKKESFPLTVTSAQKNPTAFYLCASHQTGVAFFGQGTRLTVV.